This passage covers 23 T cell receptor beta chains from one sample sequenced in a study of spatial heterogeneity in lung cancer. TCRdb analysed the 5' RACE reads with MiXCR anew, one entry per CDR3 protein. Among under 150,000 distinct CDR3 sequences, 12% were seen once, and the ten largest hold roughly 17%. Time point in this sample: blood at routine non-recurrence follow-up after resection. In each case, whole RNA from tumor, nontumor lung or frozen PBMC was sequenced unsorted. The specimen was PBMCs, collected at follow-up. The origin of the receptors is a male donor with early-stage non-small cell lung cancer.

In the case of this clonotype: It may be a read error: a sequence one base away is much more abundant. This sequence joins TRBV28 and TRBJ2-3, with 7 bases identical to TRBD1. In germline, CDR1 is MDHEN, CDR2 SYDVKM. The CDR3 has 17 residues. DNA for the CDR3: TGTGCCAGCAGCGAAATAGGGACAGCCTTCTCCACAGGTACGCAGTATTTT. This translates into CASSEIGTAFSTGTQYF.

This clonotype was observed a handful of times. This chain connects TRBV27 to TRBJ2-1; TRBD2 matches 15 bases. The junction had 4 bases not matched to a gene; V was cut back by 0 bases and J by 1 base. Germline V gives CDR1 MNHEY, CDR2 SMNVEV (reference sequence). The CDR3 is 19 amino acids. This CDR3 reads CASSLSVGLAGGSYNEQFF. Written as DNA, the CDR3 is TGTGCCAGCAGTTTATCGGTGGGACTAGCGGGGGGTTCCTACAATGAGCAGTTCTTC.

This clonotype occurred a few times. The chain uses TRBV29-1 and TRBJ2-5, with D possibly matching TRBD1 (6 bases). With 2 bases removed from V and 5 bases from J, the gap between germline ends came to 18 bases. The length of the CDR3 is 15 residues. CDR1 and CDR2 from the germline V gene are SQVTM and ANQGSEA. The CDR3 DNA is TGCAGCGTTGAAAAGGTGGTGGACAGAGGGGAGACCCAGTACTTC. Translated, it gives CSVEKVVDRGETQYF.

The chain combines TRBV24-1 with TRBJ1-1; 8 bases align to TRBD1. V lost 5 bases, J lost 0 bases, and 4 bases stayed unmatched. This CDR3 contains 15 residues. Germline V gene data show CDR1 as KGHDR and CDR2 as SFDVKD. CDR3 protein: CATSVGQGLNTEAFF. The CDR3 coding sequence is TGTGCCACCAGTGTTGGACAGGGATTGAACACTGAAGCTTTCTTT.

This clonotype was counted many times. The CDR3 loop is CASSVGTYEQYF. The CDR3 coding sequence is TGTGCCAGCAGTGTTGGGACTTACGAGCAGTACTTC. This chain uses TRBV12-3 or TRBV12-4 with TRBJ2-7, with D perhaps TRBD2 (6 bases). CDR3 length: 12 amino acids. Trimming shortened V by 5 bases and J by 4 bases, and 9 bases separated the two germline ends.

The chain recombines TRBV20-1 with TRBJ1-3; TRBD1 matches 9 bases. The CDR3 covers 13 residues. Germline CDR1 is DFQATT and CDR2 is SNEGSKA (reference sequence). With 6 bases clipped from V and 3 bases from J, the junction kept 3 bases outside the gene matches. CDR3 residues: CSATDRGGNTIYF. CDR3 DNA sequence: TGCAGTGCAACGGACAGGGGTGGAAACACCATATATTTT.

V and J are TRBV2 and TRBJ1-5; 10 bases align to TRBD1. Trimming took 5 bases from V and 3 from J; bases not matched to a gene: 7. The CDR3 contains 16 residues. Germline loops: CDR1 SNHLY, CDR2 FYNNEI. CDR3 region: CASSLTGGEFNQPQHF. The DNA for the CDR3 is TGTGCCAGCAGTTTGACAGGGGGCGAGTTCAATCAGCCCCAGCATTTT.

The sample holds many counts of this clonotype. This chain links TRBV5-4 with TRBJ2-5; 9 bases align to TRBD2. CDR1 is SGHNT, CDR2 YYREEE, per germline (reference sequence). This CDR3 is 14 amino acids long. The ends lost 4 bases at V and 6 bases at J; junction bases unmatched: 7. In DNA, the CDR3 is TGTGCCAGCAGCGAAAGGACTAGCGATCAGACCCAGTACTTC. Protein: CASSERTSDQTQYF. The full variable domain, rest sourced from reference TRBV5-4 and TRBJ2-5, is ETGVTQSPTHLIKTRGQQVTLRCSSQSGHNTVSWYQQALGQGPQFIFQYYREEENGRGNFPPRFSGLQFPNYSSELNVNALELDDSALYLCASSERTSDQTQYFGPGTRLLVL.

This clonotype appeared a few times. The V and J genes are TRBV7-9 and TRBJ2-5; a possible D gene is TRBD1 (6 bases). Per the germline V gene, CDR1 is SEHNR and CDR2 is FQNEAQ (reference sequence). V lost 4 bases and J 3 bases, leaving 18 bases between the germline ends. The length of the CDR3 is 16 residues. The CDR3 protein is CASSSYETGRKETQYF. The CDR3 bases are TGTGCCAGCAGCTCTTATGAAACAGGGAGAAAAGAGACCCAGTACTTC.

This clonotype was seen a single time. Written as DNA, the CDR3 is TGCAGCGACCAACCCCGGACAGGCTACGAGCAGTACTTC. This translates into CSDQPRTGYEQYF. V and J are TRBV29-1 and TRBJ2-7; 7 bases agree with TRBD1. Germline V gene sequence: CDR1 SQVTM, CDR2 ANQGSEA. CDR3 size: 13 residues. V lost 7 bases, J lost 3 bases, and 9 bases stayed unmatched.

In this sample, this clonotype turned up a few times. V is TRBV4-2 and J is TRBJ1-1, with D unresolved. V lost 0 bases and J 2 bases, leaving 10 bases between the germline ends. Germline CDR1 LGHNA, CDR2 YNFKEQ. This CDR3 is 15 amino acids long. In DNA, the CDR3 is TGTGCCAGCAGCCAAGAAGCCCGGGCTAACACTGAAGCTTTCTTT. Translation: CASSQEARANTEAFF.

This clonotype was observed a handful of times. This rearrangement joins TRBV4-1 to TRBJ1-5; possibly TRBD1 for D (5 bases). CDR3 length equals 15 residues. V was pared by 1 base and J by 6 bases, with 13 bases between. Per germline, CDR1 MGHRA and CDR2 YSYEKL. CDR3 sequence reads: CASSQGPTGVQPQHF. The CDR3 DNA is TGCGCCAGCAGCCAAGGACCCACGGGGGTTCAGCCCCAGCATTTT.

This clonotype occurred many times. The CDR3 loop is CSANRQGAYEQYF. The CDR3 DNA reads as TGCAGTGCCAACCGACAGGGGGCCTACGAGCAGTACTTC. The chain employs TRBV20-1 and TRBJ2-7; 9 bases map to TRBD1. V shed 6 bases and J 2 bases; nucleotides not matched to a gene: 5. This CDR3 region has 13 residues. Per germline, CDR1 DFQATT and CDR2 SNEGSKA (reference sequence).

This clonotype has at least ten counts. This chain joins TRBV7-6 and TRBJ2-5; D ambiguous. The CDR3 has 14 residues. V lost 2 bases and J lost 5, with 12 bases in between. Germline loops: CDR1 SGHVS, CDR2 FNYEAQ. The chain's CDR3 is CASSLSVGAETQYF. CDR3 nucleotide sequence: TGTGCCAGCAGCTTAAGCGTAGGAGCGGAGACCCAGTACTTC. The entire variable domain, with the rest obtained from reference TRBV7-6 and TRBJ2-5, is as follows: GAGVSQSPRYKVTKRGQDVALRCDPISGHVSLYWYRQALGQGPEFLTYFNYEAQQDKSGLPNDRFSAERPEGSISTLTIQRTEQRDSAMYRCASSLSVGAETQYFGPGTRLLVL.

The chain has TRBV7-8 and TRBJ2-5; D remains unclear. CDR1 is SGHVS, CDR2 FQNEAQ, per germline. V lost 0 bases, J lost 5 bases, and 16 bases lay in between. The CDR3 spans 16 residues. DNA for the CDR3: TGTGCCAGCAGCTTAGCGACCGTCAGGCGTCGGGAGACCCAGTACTTC. Its translation: CASSLATVRRRETQYF.

The chain has TRBV6-2 or TRBV6-3 and TRBJ2-1; 8 bases are shared with TRBD2. J gave up 6 bases and V 11 bases, and 9 bases lay outside the gene matches. CDR1 and CDR2 from the germline V gene are MNHEY and SVGEGT. The CDR3 covers 13 residues. DNA of the CDR3: TGTGCCGGAAAGCGGGGGCCCTCCAATGAGCAGTTCTTC. Its protein is CAGKRGPSNEQFF.

V gene TRBV7-9 combines with J gene TRBJ1-6; D gene unclear. V was cut by 1 base and J by 6 bases, with 10 bases left in between. The CDR3 extends over 15 amino acids. CDR1 and CDR2 (germline): SEHNR, FQNEAQ (reference sequence). This CDR3 is CASSLGPLVNSPLHF. The DNA of the CDR3 is TGTGCCAGCAGCTTAGGTCCGCTTGTTAATTCACCCCTCCACTTT.

The chain links TRBV9 to TRBJ2-2; D unclear. The CDR3 runs 15 residues. Germline V gene lookup returns CDR1 SGDLS and CDR2 YYNGEE. V dropped 0 bases and J dropped 6 bases, with 12 bases sitting between them. The CDR3 loop is CASSVEGFFPGELFF. The CDR3, as DNA: TGTGCCAGCAGCGTAGAAGGATTTTTTCCCGGGGAGCTGTTTTTT.

The V gene is TRBV24-1, the J gene TRBJ2-1; D uncertain. Germline CDR1 KGHDR, CDR2 SFDVKD. With 5 bases removed from V and 3 bases from J, the gap between germline ends came to 13 bases. This CDR3 has 15 amino acids. CDR3 amino acids: CATSGKQTVYNEQFF. In DNA form, the CDR3 reads TGTGCCACCAGTGGAAAACAGACTGTCTACAATGAGCAGTTCTTC.

This clonotype was detected only a few times. The rearrangement joins TRBV2 to TRBJ1-5; TRBD1 is a possible D gene (5 bases). The CDR3 has 15 residues. Trimming took off 6 bases at V and 3 bases at J, with 15 bases between the two ends. Germline V gives CDR1 SNHLY, CDR2 FYNNEI. CDR3 protein: CASSALGQFNQPQHF. DNA for the CDR3: TGTGCCAGCAGCGCCCTGGGGCAATTCAATCAGCCCCAGCATTTT.

Many counts were recorded for this clonotype. The gene calls are TRBV4-2 and TRBJ2-1, with D tentatively TRBD1 (5 bases). The V gene's germline CDR1 is LGHNA and CDR2 YNFKEQ. There are 14 residues in the CDR3. The V and J ends lost 2 bases and 6 bases respectively, with 11 bases between them. The CDR3 region has the DNA TGTGCCAGCAGCCAATGGAGTGGGGCCAATGAGCAGTTCTTC. It encodes CASSQWSGANEQFF.

DNA for the CDR3: TGCGCCAGCAGCTCCCCCAGCAGGGGGCCTAACACTGAAGCTTTCTTT. Translation: CASSSPSRGPNTEAFF. This chain connects TRBV5-1 to TRBJ1-1; 8 bases fit TRBD1. CDR3 length equals 16 residues. V lost 3 bases to trimming and J lost 2 bases; unmatched junction nucleotides: 9. The germline gives CDR1 SGHRS, CDR2 YFSETQ.

The CDR3, as DNA: TGTGCCAGCAGTTTGGACAGGCTCATGAACACTGAAGCTTTCTTT. Translating it yields CASSLDRLMNTEAFF. V usage is TRBV12-3 or TRBV12-4 and J usage is TRBJ1-1; 7 nucleotides align to TRBD1. J gave up 0 bases and V 3 bases, and 4 bases lay outside the gene matches. The CDR3 sequence is 15 residues long.